This T cell receptor (beta chain) appears in the sequencing data of a study of cytomegalovirus exposure and HLA in healthy donors. Study outcomes and limitations: Reportedly, HLA-A and HLA-B alleles of most subjects were accurately predicted from TCR beta.

This clone occurred a few times. Its specificity is not known. Both 60 Vbeta primers and 13 Jbeta primers went into the PCR. Only in-frame clones appear in the TCRdb table, and some are missing; sequencing was by immunoSEQ multiplex PCR. Of 98,000 or so clones detected, roughly three quarters appear once; the ten largest clones hold 6% to 8.5%. Likely unrecorded immune exposures existed in these nominally healthy donors. The source is a female donor in good health and CMV-seronegative. The sequencing input was PBMCs.

The CDR3 DNA reads as TGTGCCAGCAGTGAAGCGCTTCCGGGGGGGGCTGGGCAGCCCCAGCATTTT. This sequence encodes CASSEALPGGAGQPQHF. The rearrangement links TRBV2 to TRBJ1-5; a weak D match, TRBD1 (6 bases). V shed 0 bases and J shed 7 bases, with 19 bases lying between them. The CDR3 is made up of 17 amino acids. The germline gives CDR1 SNHLY, CDR2 FYNNEI.